The source of this T cell receptor beta chain is a study of cytomegalovirus exposure and HLA in healthy donors. Regarding the study as a whole: The authors judged a highly shared variant cluster likely a sequencing artifact. Most of the CMV-associated TCR beta chains (in a later analysis) appeared to be HLA-restricted. Earlier findings revealed that most TCR beta V segments proved productive either about 87% or about 30% of the time. A later analysis found TCR association rates differed by HLA locus, highest for DRB1 and lowest for HLA-C.

A remark on this clone: Its antigen remains unknown.

Amplification used 60 Vbeta primers and 13 Jbeta primers. Using immunoSEQ multiplex PCR, the repertoire was profiled, and TCRdb retains in-frame clones only, with some absent. The data show about 100,000 clones, 63% seen once. Germline assignment: CDR1 MDHEN and CDR2 SYDVKM. The CDR3 has 13 amino acids. Trimming took 5 bases from V and 3 from J, leaving 10 bases between them. The TCR comes from a human donor in good health. J is TRBJ1-2 and V is TRBV28; D may be TRBD1 (6 bases). Sequencing was performed on PBMCs. The DNA of the CDR3 is TGTGCCAGCAGTGGGGGCGCGGACTATGGCTACACCTTC. Amino acid sequence: CASSGGADYGYTF.